Listed here are 31 T cell receptor beta chains from one sample, sequenced in a study of beta chain features in type 1 diabetes. Which antigens these TCRs recognize remains unknown. The authors reverse transcribed all of the isolated RNA, so sequencing captured expressed TCRB transcripts. The table came from immunoSEQ multiplex PCR; TCRdb's copy has only in-frame clones and leaves some out. The repertoire has 50,000 or so clones, over 40% of them found once; the top ten carry over 1.1%. The study, taken as a whole, reports: Type 1 diabetes patients showed a moderate but significant shortening of TCRB CDR3s in all four CD4+ subsets.

Sequencing was performed on Tregs from blood. The receptors shown here come from a young man with type 1 diabetes.

In this sample, this clone turned up a few times. The V and J genes are TRBV19 and TRBJ2-1, with a tentative D call TRBD2 (6 bases). This CDR3 contains 16 residues. Per the germline V gene, CDR1 is LNHDA and CDR2 is SQIVND (reference sequence). The V and J ends lost 0 bases and 0 bases respectively, with 9 bases between them. The CDR3: CASSIDRSGSYNEQFF. Written as DNA, the CDR3 is TGTGCCAGTAGTATAGATCGTAGCGGCTCCTACAATGAGCAGTTCTTC. Together with reference TRBV19 and TRBJ2-1, the CDR3 gives the full variable domain: DGGITQSPKYLFRKEGQNVTLSCEQNLNHDAMYWYRQDPGQGLRLIYYSQIVNDFQKGDIAEGYSVSREKKESFPLTVTSAQKNPTAFYLCASSIDRSGSYNEQFFGPGTRLTVL.

The rearrangement joins TRBV5-6 to TRBJ1-1; D is perhaps TRBD1 (5 bases). The V gene's germline CDR1 is SGHDT and CDR2 YYEEEE. V lost 1 base and J 1 base, leaving 20 bases between the germline ends. This CDR3 has 18 residues. CDR3 bases: TGTGCCAGCAGCTTGAGGCTAACGACAGCCCTCGGGAACACTGAAGCTTTCTTT. The encoded protein is CASSLRLTTALGNTEAFF.

V usage is TRBV5-4 and J usage is TRBJ2-7, with TRBD2 as a possible D gene (5 bases). Germline CDR1 is SGHNT and CDR2 is YYREEE (reference sequence). V lost 0 bases and J 4 bases, leaving 5 bases between the germline ends. The CDR3 runs 12 residues. The CDR3 is CASSLGGYEQYF. DNA for the CDR3: TGTGCCAGCAGCTTGGGAGGGTACGAGCAGTACTTC.

This rearrangement joins TRBV29-1 to TRBJ2-2; D unresolved. This CDR3 is 15 amino acids long. Looked up from germline, CDR1 is SQVTM and CDR2 is ANQGSEA. The ends were cut back, 3 bases at V and 0 bases at J, with 11 bases in the middle. CDR3 protein: CSVDGAHPNTGELFF. For the CDR3, the DNA is TGCAGCGTTGACGGAGCGCACCCGAACACCGGGGAGCTGTTTTTT.

The chain is built from TRBV6-5 and TRBJ2-3; 10 nucleotides match TRBD2. The CDR3 loop spans 15 amino acids. Germline trimming cut 4 bases from V and 2 bases from J; bases unmatched to any gene: 3. CDR1 and CDR2 (germline): MNHEY, SVGAGI. Written as DNA, the CDR3 is TGTGCCAGCAGTTCTAGCGGGAGTGTCACAGATACGCAGTATTTT. This encodes CASSSSGSVTDTQYF.

Written as DNA, the CDR3 is TGCGCCAGCACCACCCTCGCAGGGGGCGAGGAGACCCAGTACTTC. It encodes CASTTLAGGEETQYF. The chain is built from TRBV5-1 and TRBJ2-5; TRBD1 aligns across 8 bases. The CDR3 is made up of 15 amino acids. Per germline, CDR1 SGHRS and CDR2 YFSETQ. V trimming: 6 bases; J trimming: 5 bases; junction bases outside the gene matches: 12.

The rearrangement uses TRBV11-2 and TRBJ1-5; D uncertain. This CDR3 has 14 amino acids. Per the germline V gene, CDR1 is SGHAT and CDR2 is FQNNGV. V lost 1 base to trimming and J lost 6 bases, with 10 bases between them. CDR3 loop: CASSLGTAGQPQHF. The DNA of the CDR3 is TGTGCCAGCAGCTTAGGGACCGCGGGTCAGCCCCAGCATTTT.

This chain links TRBV28 with TRBJ1-4, with TRBD1 matching 8 bases. Germline V gene lookup returns CDR1 MDHEN and CDR2 SYDVKM. The CDR3 is made up of 15 amino acids. V dropped 2 bases and J dropped 2; count of bases not matched to a gene: 1. The CDR3, as DNA: TGTGCCAGCAGTTTACAGGGGGCGACTAATGAAAAACTGTTTTTT. Translation gives CASSLQGATNEKLFF.

The genes are TRBV28 and TRBJ1-1; 7 nucleotides line up with TRBD1. V dropped 3 bases and J dropped 6; count of bases not matched to a gene: 10. The CDR3 runs to 15 residues. CDR1 MDHEN and CDR2 SYDVKM come from the germline V gene. The DNA of the CDR3 is TGTGCCAGCAGTTTGGGAACAGGGGTTCGCGCTGAAGCTTTCTTT. Amino acids: CASSLGTGVRAEAFF.

V gene TRBV5-6 combines with J gene TRBJ2-4; D perhaps matches TRBD1 (5 bases). The CDR3 is made up of 14 amino acids. The V end lost 2 bases, the J end lost 8 bases, and 14 bases lay between the germline ends. The germline V gene encodes CDR1 SGHDT and CDR2 YYEEEE. Here the CDR3 DNA reads TGTGCCAGCAGCTTTTATCAGGGTCTGGACATTCAGTACTTC. It codes for CASSFYQGLDIQYF.

Written as DNA, the CDR3 is TGTGCCAGCTCACTGGGACAGCAAGAGACCCAGTACTTC. Its translation: CASSLGQQETQYF. This chain uses TRBV18 with TRBJ2-5; 7 bases align to TRBD1. The CDR3 loop spans 13 amino acids. Unmatched junction bases numbered 1, after V lost 4 bases and J lost 2 bases. In germline, CDR1 is KGHSH, CDR2 LQKENI.

The chain has TRBV5-8 and TRBJ1-2; D might be TRBD1 (6 bases). This CDR3 has 14 residues. Trimming pared 4 bases from V and 3 bases from J, leaving 13 bases between. CDR1 and CDR2 from the germline V gene are SGHTS and YDEGEE. The CDR3 reads CASSPSGHDYGYTF. In DNA, the CDR3 is TGTGCCAGCAGCCCGTCGGGACATGACTATGGCTACACCTTC.

This clone was detected only a few times. The chain carries TRBV6-1 and TRBJ1-1, with D perhaps matching TRBD1 (5 bases). This CDR3 spans 15 amino acids. Germline assignment: CDR1 MNHNS and CDR2 SASEGT. The CDR3 DNA is TGTGCGACCTCTCAGGGAGGGAGGAAGATTATGGAAGCTTTCTTT. Its translation: CATSQGGRKIMEAFF.

The genes are TRBV19 and TRBJ2-5; 12 nucleotides agree with TRBD2. Germline V gives CDR1 LNHDA, CDR2 SQIVND (reference sequence). Trimming took 7 bases from V and 4 from J; bases not matched to a gene: 10. This CDR3 spans 16 amino acids. The chain's CDR3 is CASTNRLAGVGETQYF. Written as DNA, the CDR3 is TGTGCCAGTACCAACCGACTAGCGGGAGTAGGAGAGACCCAGTACTTC.

Details on this clone: Mismatch with germline at one junction end may stem from a read error. The chain links TRBV7-2 to TRBJ2-3; 10 bases match TRBD2. In germline, CDR1 is SGHTA, CDR2 FQGNSA. This CDR3 has 13 amino acids. CDR3 coding DNA: TGTGCCAGCAGCCTAGCGGGAGTGGATACGCAGTATTTT. Encoded protein: CASSLAGVDTQYF.

This chain uses TRBV6-1 with TRBJ2-3; TRBD2 aligns across 10 bases. There are 18 residues in the CDR3. V shed 4 bases, J shed 2 bases, and the junction held 12 bases outside the gene matches. Germline CDR1 reads MNHNS; CDR2 reads SASEGT. For the CDR3, the DNA is TGTGCCAGCAGTGGCGTCCTTCATAGCGGGAGGACCACAGATACGCAGTATTTT. It yields the protein CASSGVLHSGRTTDTQYF.

The V and J genes are TRBV6-6 and TRBJ2-7; D is unresolved. CDR1 is MNHNY and CDR2 is SVGAGI in the germline V gene (reference sequence). The CDR3 is 14 amino acids. V was pared by 5 bases and J by 3 bases, with 14 bases between. CDR3 loop: CASSTGHQGYEQYF. The CDR3 DNA is TGTGCCAGCAGTACGGGTCACCAAGGCTACGAGCAGTACTTC.

In this sample, this clone turned up a few times. This chain uses TRBV5-6 with TRBJ2-1, with 13 bases matching TRBD2. The V and J ends lost 1 base and 7 bases, in that order; junction bases with no gene match: 5. The V gene's germline CDR1 is SGHDT and CDR2 YYEEEE. CDR3 length equals 16 residues. CDR3: CASSLLLAGGKNEQFF. The CDR3 DNA follows: TGTGCCAGCAGCTTGCTACTAGCGGGAGGGAAGAATGAGCAGTTCTTC.

The chain uses TRBV7-9 and TRBJ2-7; 9 bases line up with TRBD1. With 5 bases clipped from V and 5 bases from J, the junction kept 7 bases outside the gene matches. The length of the CDR3 is 14 residues. In germline, CDR1 is SEHNR, CDR2 FQNEAQ (reference sequence). The CDR3 loop is CASSPNRGLHEQYF. Here the CDR3 DNA reads TGTGCCAGCAGCCCGAACAGGGGGCTCCACGAGCAGTACTTC. The full variable domain, completed using reference TRBV7-9 and TRBJ2-7, is DTGVSQNPRHKITKRGQNVTFRCDPISEHNRLYWYRQTLGQGPEFLTYFQNEAQLEKSRLLSDRFSAERPKGSFSTLEIQRTEQGDSAMYLCASSPNRGLHEQYFGPGTRLTVT.

V gene TRBV15 combines with J gene TRBJ2-1; TRBD1 aligns across 9 bases. V lost 8 bases, J lost 5 bases, and 13 bases stayed unmatched. The germline CDR1 and CDR2 sequences are LNHNV and YYDKDF (reference sequence). The CDR3 has 16 residues. This CDR3 is CATGVETGQGHNEQFF. The CDR3 bases are TGTGCCACCGGAGTAGAGACGGGACAGGGACACAATGAGCAGTTCTTC.

V usage is TRBV29-1 and J usage is TRBJ2-7; TRBD1 might be the D (7 bases). Trimming cost V 4 bases and J 4 bases, with 17 bases left between them. The V gene's germline CDR1 is SQVTM and CDR2 ANQGSEA. The CDR3 has 14 amino acids. The CDR3 spells CSVAGGTLAYEQYF. CDR3 sequence (DNA): TGCAGCGTTGCAGGGGGGACTCTAGCTTACGAGCAGTACTTC.

The chain uses TRBV27 and TRBJ1-5, with 8 nucleotides matching TRBD1. V lost 4 bases to trimming and J lost 7 bases; unmatched junction nucleotides: 9. CDR1 is MNHEY and CDR2 is SMNVEV in the germline V gene (reference sequence). This CDR3 region has 15 residues. The CDR3 region has the DNA TGTGCCAGCAGTTCTTGGACAGGGAGTAAGCAGCCCCAGCATTTT. Its protein is CASSSWTGSKQPQHF.

This clone appeared once. J is TRBJ2-5 and V is TRBV6-6, with TRBD2 matching over 12 bases. Germline V gene data show CDR1 as MNHNY and CDR2 as SVGAGI (reference sequence). Trimming at V came to 7 bases and at J to 5 bases, leaving 5 bases not matched to a gene. The CDR3 runs 14 residues. CDR3 bases: TGTGCCAGCACCCGAGGACTAGCGGGGGAGACCCAGTACTTC. Amino acid sequence: CASTRGLAGETQYF.

In its sample, this clone was seen a few times. The chain is built from TRBV28 and TRBJ2-5; 12 bases are shared with TRBD1. Trimming took 6 bases from V and 7 from J; bases not matched to a gene: 12. The germline V gene encodes CDR1 MDHEN and CDR2 SYDVKM. The CDR3 sequence is 16 residues long. The CDR3 reads CASRTAGQGAIGTQYF. CDR3 DNA sequence: TGTGCCAGCAGAACGGCGGGACAGGGGGCGATCGGGACCCAGTACTTC.

This clone came up a few times. V and J are TRBV29-1 and TRBJ1-4, with D possibly matching TRBD1 (6 bases). This CDR3 has 15 residues. Trimming left V 4 bases short and J 8 bases short, with 20 bases between. Germline V gene lookup returns CDR1 SQVTM and CDR2 ANQGSEA. CDR3 DNA: TGCAGCGTTGCTTCGACAGGCCTAGAGGTAGAAAAACTGTTTTTT. Amino acid sequence: CSVASTGLEVEKLFF.

This clone appeared a few times. The genes are TRBV6-1 and TRBJ2-7, with 9 bases identical to TRBD1. V lost 0 bases and J lost 2; bases outside the gene matches: 8. The CDR3 runs 17 residues. The germline V gene encodes CDR1 MNHNS and CDR2 SASEGT. CDR3 DNA: TGTGCCAGCAGTGAAGCGCAGGGGACAGGGCTCACCTACGAGCAGTACTTC. Translated, it gives CASSEAQGTGLTYEQYF.

Notes on this clone: This CDR3 is also generated by other DNA sequences in the sample. The chain has TRBV4-2 and TRBJ1-1; TRBD1 matches 9 bases. Per the germline V gene, CDR1 is LGHNA and CDR2 is YNFKEQ. After removal of 3 bases from V and 4 bases from J, the junction contained 3 bases not matched to a gene. There are 14 residues in the CDR3. This CDR3 is CASSQGQGGTEAFF. The CDR3 nucleotides are TGTGCCAGCAGCCAGGGACAGGGCGGCACTGAAGCTTTCTTT.

A few counts support this clone. This chain links TRBV10-3 with TRBJ2-1; D uncertain. Trimming stripped 6 bases from V and 6 bases from J, with 9 bases between. The germline CDR1 and CDR2 sequences are ENHRY and SYGVKD. The CDR3 is made up of 12 amino acids. The CDR3 nucleotides read TGTGCCATCAGCCCTAGAGGCAATGAGCAGTTCTTC. Its translation is CAISPRGNEQFF.

The V and J genes are TRBV7-3 and TRBJ1-1, with 8 bases matching TRBD1. V was pared by 2 bases and J by 6 bases, with 11 bases of the junction left unmatched. Germline V CDR1 and CDR2: SGHTA, FQGTGA. This CDR3 is 16 amino acids long. CDR3 sequence reads: CASSLHPDRGLAEAFF. In DNA, the CDR3 is TGTGCCAGCAGCTTACACCCTGACAGGGGTCTAGCTGAAGCTTTCTTT.

This clone was picked up one time. The V gene is TRBV5-4, the J gene TRBJ2-5; 7 positions agree with TRBD1. There are 13 residues in the CDR3. The germline V gene has CDR1 SGHNT and CDR2 YYREEE (reference sequence). V lost 0 bases, J lost 4 bases, and 0 bases stayed unmatched. In DNA, the CDR3 is TGTGCCAGCAGCTTGGGACAGGGAGAGACCCAGTACTTC. Translating gives CASSLGQGETQYF.

This clone was counted between two and nine times. The CDR3 DNA reads TGTGCCAGCAGCTTAAATCAGGTCTCTGAAGCTTTCTTT. Translated, it gives CASSLNQVSEAFF. This chain joins TRBV7-3 and TRBJ1-1, with D unclear. Per germline, CDR1 SGHTA and CDR2 FQGTGA. Trimming took off 1 base at V and 6 bases at J, with 9 bases between the two ends. The CDR3 contains 13 residues. The full variable domain, with the rest looked up from reference TRBV7-3 and TRBJ1-1, is GAGVSQTPSNKVTEKGKYVELRCDPISGHTALYWYRQSLGQGPEFLIYFQGTGAADDSGLPNDRFFAVRPEGSVSTLKIQRTERGDSAVYLCASSLNQVSEAFFGQGTRLTVV.